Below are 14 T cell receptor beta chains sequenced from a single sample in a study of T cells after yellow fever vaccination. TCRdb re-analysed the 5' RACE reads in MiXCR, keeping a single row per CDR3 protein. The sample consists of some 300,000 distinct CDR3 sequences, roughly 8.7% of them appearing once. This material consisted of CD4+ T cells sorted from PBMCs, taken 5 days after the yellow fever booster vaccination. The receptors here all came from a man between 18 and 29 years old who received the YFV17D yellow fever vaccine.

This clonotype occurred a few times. CDR3 in amino acids: CASSLDTGATDTQYF. As DNA, the CDR3 is TGTGCCAGCAGCTTAGATACCGGGGCTACAGATACGCAGTATTTT. The chain combines TRBV7-9 with TRBJ2-3, with D perhaps being TRBD1 or TRBD2 (5 bases each). CDR3 length equals 15 residues. V lost 1 base, J lost 3 bases, and 11 bases lay in between. From germline, CDR1 is SEHNR and CDR2 FQNEAQ (reference sequence).

Here the CDR3 reads CASSPSNFNTQYF. As DNA, the CDR3 is TGTGCCAGCAGCCCCTCAAACTTTAATACGCAGTATTTT. This chain joins TRBV11-2 and TRBJ2-3; D gene unclear. The CDR3 is 13 residues long. Germline-derived CDR1 and CDR2 are SGHAT and FQNNGV. The V and J ends lost 5 bases and 7 bases respectively, with 13 bases between them.

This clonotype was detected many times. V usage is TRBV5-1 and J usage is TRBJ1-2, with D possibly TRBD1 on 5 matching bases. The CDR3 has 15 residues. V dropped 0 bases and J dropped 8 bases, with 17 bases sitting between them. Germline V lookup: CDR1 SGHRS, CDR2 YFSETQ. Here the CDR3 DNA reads TGCGCCAGCAGCTTGGTGGCCAAGGGGTTGTCGGGCTACACCTTC. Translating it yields CASSLVAKGLSGYTF.

The CDR3, as DNA: TGTGCCAGCAGTTTAGGGGGAAAGTTCACCGGGGAGCTGTTTTTT. Its protein is CASSLGGKFTGELFF. The chain uses TRBV12-3 or TRBV12-4 and TRBJ2-2; D gene unclear. The CDR3 length is 15 residues. V lost 1 base to trimming and J lost 4 bases, with 10 bases between them.

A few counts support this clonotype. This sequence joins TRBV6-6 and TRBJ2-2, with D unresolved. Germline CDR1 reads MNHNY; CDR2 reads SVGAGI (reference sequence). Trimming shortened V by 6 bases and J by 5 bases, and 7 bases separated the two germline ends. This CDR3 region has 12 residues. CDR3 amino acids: CASRDVTGELFF. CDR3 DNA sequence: TGTGCCAGCAGGGACGTAACCGGGGAGCTGTTTTTT.

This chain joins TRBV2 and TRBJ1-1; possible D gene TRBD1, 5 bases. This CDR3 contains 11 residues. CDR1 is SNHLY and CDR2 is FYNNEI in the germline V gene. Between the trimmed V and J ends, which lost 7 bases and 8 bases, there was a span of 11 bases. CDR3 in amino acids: CASTSEGEAFF. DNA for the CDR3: TGTGCCAGCACCTCGGAGGGGGAAGCTTTCTTT.

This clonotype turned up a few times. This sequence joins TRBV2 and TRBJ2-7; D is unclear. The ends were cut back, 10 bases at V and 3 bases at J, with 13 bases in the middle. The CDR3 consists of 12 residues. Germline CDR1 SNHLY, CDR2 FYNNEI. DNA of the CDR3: TGTGCCACCAGCTTCCACAGCTACGAGCAGTACTTC. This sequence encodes CATSFHSYEQYF. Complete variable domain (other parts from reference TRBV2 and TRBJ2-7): EPEVTQTPSHQVTQMGQEVILRCVPISNHLYFYWYRQILGQKVEFLVSFYNNEISEKSEIFDDQFSVERPDGSNFTLKIRSTKLEDSAMYFCATSFHSYEQYFGPGTRLTVT.

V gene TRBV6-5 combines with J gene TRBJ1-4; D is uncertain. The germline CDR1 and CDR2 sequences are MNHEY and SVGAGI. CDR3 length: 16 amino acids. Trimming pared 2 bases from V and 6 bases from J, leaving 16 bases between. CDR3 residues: CASSYRRGSTHEKLFF. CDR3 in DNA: TGTGCCAGCAGTTACCGGCGAGGTTCCACCCATGAAAAACTGTTTTTT.

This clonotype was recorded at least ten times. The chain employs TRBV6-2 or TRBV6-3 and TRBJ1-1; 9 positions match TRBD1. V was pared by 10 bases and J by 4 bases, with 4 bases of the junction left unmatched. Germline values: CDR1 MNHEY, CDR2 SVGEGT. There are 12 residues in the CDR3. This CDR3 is CATLDRGTEAFF. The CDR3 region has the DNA TGTGCCACCCTGGACAGGGGCACTGAAGCTTTCTTT.

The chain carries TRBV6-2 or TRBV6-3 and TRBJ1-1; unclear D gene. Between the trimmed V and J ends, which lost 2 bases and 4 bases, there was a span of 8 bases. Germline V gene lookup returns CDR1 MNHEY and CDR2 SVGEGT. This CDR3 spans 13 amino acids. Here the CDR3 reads CASSYRQSTEAFF. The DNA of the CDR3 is TGTGCCAGCAGTTACCGCCAGAGCACTGAAGCTTTCTTT.

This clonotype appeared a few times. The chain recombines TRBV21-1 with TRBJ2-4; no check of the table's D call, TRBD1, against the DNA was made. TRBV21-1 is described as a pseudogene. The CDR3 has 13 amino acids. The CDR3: CASSKSRTGGKYF. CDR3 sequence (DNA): TGTGCCAGCAGCAAATCCCGGACAGGGGGGAAGTACTTC.

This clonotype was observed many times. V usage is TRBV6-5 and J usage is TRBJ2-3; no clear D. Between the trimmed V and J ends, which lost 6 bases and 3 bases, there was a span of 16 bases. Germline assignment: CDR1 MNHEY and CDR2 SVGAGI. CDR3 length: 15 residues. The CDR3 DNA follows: TGTGCCAGCAGGCTCGGCCCTACCTCGACAGATACGCAGTATTTT. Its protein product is CASRLGPTSTDTQYF.

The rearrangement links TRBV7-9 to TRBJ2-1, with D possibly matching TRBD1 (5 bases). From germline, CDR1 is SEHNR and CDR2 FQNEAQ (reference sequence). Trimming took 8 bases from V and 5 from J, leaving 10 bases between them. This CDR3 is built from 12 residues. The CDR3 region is CASLGVNNEQFF. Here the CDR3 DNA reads TGTGCCAGCCTAGGGGTTAACAATGAGCAGTTCTTC.

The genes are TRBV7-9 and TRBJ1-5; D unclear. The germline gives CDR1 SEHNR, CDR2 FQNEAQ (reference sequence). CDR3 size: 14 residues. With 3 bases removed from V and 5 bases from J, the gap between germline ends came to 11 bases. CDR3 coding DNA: TGTGCCAGCAGCTTCGGTTGGGAGGATCAGCCCCAGCATTTT. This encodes CASSFGWEDQPQHF.